This T cell receptor (beta chain) was identified in a study of shared clonotypes between healthy human individuals. Study-level information: Each donor's CD4 naive and CD4 memory cells filled three plates apiece, CD8 naive two, and CD8 memory one.

The CDR3 is 14 amino acids. Trimming stripped 1 base from V and 2 bases from J, with 9 bases between. Germline V CDR1 and CDR2: MGHRA, YSYEKL. The protocol was immunoSEQ multiplex PCR, while the TCRdb copy is restricted to in-frame clones and leaves out a portion. The sample holds some 2.1 million clones, over 85% seen once. Naive-designated CD8 cells lacked CD45RO, were positively enriched for CCR7, and omitted terminally differentiated effector memory CD45RA+ cells. Study-level points and caveats: Represented diversity, genetic and exposure-history alike, was limited by few donors. When naive CD4 clonotypes were compared across a few donors, 4% to 6.5% were shared.

Concerning this clone itself: Antigen specificity is unknown. Distinct nucleotide sequences in the sample also encode this CDR3.

This TCR derives from a man between 18 and 29 years old in good health. Some clones in this sample may be carry-over from other donors' samples. Sequenced: naive CD8+ T cells from PBMCs. This chain links TRBV4-1 with TRBJ2-7; no clear D gene. The CDR3 spells CASSQGPATYEQYF. In DNA form, the CDR3 reads TGCGCCAGCAGCCAAGGTCCCGCTACCTACGAGCAGTACTTC.